This T cell receptor (beta chain) derives from a study of control samples from healthy donors and cancer patients. Only in-frame clones appear in the TCRdb table, and some are missing; sequencing was by immunoSEQ multiplex PCR. Of approximately 54,000 clones listed, 88% were seen once; the top ten hold just under 40%. The germline V gene has CDR1 SEHNR and CDR2 FQNEAQ (reference sequence). The CDR3 sequence is 17 residues long. V was pared by 5 bases and J by 2 bases, with 8 bases of the junction left unmatched. V usage is TRBV7-9 and J usage is TRBJ1-6, with 8 bases that match TRBD1. The specimen was PBMCs. The TCR sequence derives from a man aged 45 to 65 with head and neck cancer. The CDR3 DNA follows: TGTGCCAGCAGCGGGCGGGGACAGGAAGCCTATAATTCACCCCTCCACTTT. Encoded protein: CASSGRGQEAYNSPLHF.